A single sample gave rise to the 18 T cell receptor beta chains below, sequenced in a study of blood T cell repertoires in COVID-19. Data came from immunoSEQ multiplex PCR; TCRdb stores just in-frame clones and leaves some out. The data show around 370,000 clones, 90% seen once. The sequencing input was peripheral blood. Receptor source: a man younger than 35 with active or convalescent COVID-19.

This clone has just one count. The chain is built from TRBV5-1 and TRBJ2-2, with TRBD2 matching 9 bases. This CDR3 comprises 15 residues. V lost 7 bases, J lost 4 bases, and 8 bases stayed unmatched. From germline, CDR1 is SGHRS and CDR2 YFSETQ. The CDR3 DNA is TGCGCCAGCGTAGCGGGAGACGTCCCCACCGGGGAGCTGTTTTTT. It encodes CASVAGDVPTGELFF.

This rearrangement joins TRBV6-5 to TRBJ2-7; a possible D gene is TRBD1 (5 bases). Germline V gene lookup returns CDR1 MNHEY and CDR2 SVGAGI. V shed 6 bases and J shed 7 bases, with 19 bases lying between them. The CDR3 covers 14 residues. CDR3 coding DNA: TGTGCCAGCAGCCGTGGGGCCGCGGCTGGGGAGCAGTACTTC. Its protein is CASSRGAAAGEQYF.

The V call is TRBV3-1 (or the pseudogene TRBV3-2), the J call TRBJ2-7; D possibly corresponds to TRBD1 (7 bases). Trimming removed 4 bases from V and 6 bases from J, with 28 bases in between. The CDR3 extends over 18 amino acids. From germline, CDR1 is LGHDT and CDR2 YNNKEL (reference sequence). The CDR3 protein is CASSLGQARAGTLSEQYF. The CDR3 DNA reads as TGTGCCAGCAGCCTTGGACAGGCCCGAGCGGGTACCCTCAGCGAGCAGTACTTC.

The V and J genes are TRBV7-3 and TRBJ1-1; D is unresolved. Germline lookup yields CDR1 SGHTA and CDR2 FQGTGA. V lost 4 bases and J lost 1, with 10 bases in between. This CDR3 contains 14 residues. The CDR3 sequence is CASSSAGPNTEAFF. In DNA, the CDR3 is TGTGCCAGCAGCTCCGCGGGCCCGAACACTGAAGCTTTCTTT. Using reference TRBV7-3 and TRBJ1-1 for the parts outside the CDR3, the full variable domain is GAGVSQTPSNKVTEKGKYVELRCDPISGHTALYWYRQSLGQGPEFLIYFQGTGAADDSGLPNDRFFAVRPEGSVSTLKIQRTERGDSAVYLCASSSAGPNTEAFFGQGTRLTVV.

The chain has TRBV2 and TRBJ1-6, with TRBD1 identical over 7 bases. The CDR3 has 15 residues. Germline CDR1 SNHLY, CDR2 FYNNEI. The V segment lost 2 bases and the J segment 14 bases; nucleotides outside the gene matches: 12. The CDR3 region is CASSEIDRALFTLHF. In nucleotides, the CDR3 is TGTGCCAGCAGTGAAATTGACAGGGCCTTGTTCACCCTCCACTTT.

The chain uses TRBV7-9 and TRBJ2-7, with D unclear. The CDR3 sequence is 13 residues long. CDR1 SEHNR and CDR2 FQNEAQ come from the germline V gene (reference sequence). V dropped 5 bases and J dropped 0 bases, with 8 bases sitting between them. The CDR3 spells CASSPEASYEQYF. The CDR3 region has the DNA TGTGCCAGCAGCCCCGAGGCCTCCTACGAGCAGTACTTC. The full variable domain, rest sourced from reference TRBV7-9 and TRBJ2-7, is DTGVSQNPRHKITKRGQNVTFRCDPISEHNRLYWYRQTLGQGPEFLTYFQNEAQLEKSRLLSDRFSAERPKGSFSTLEIQRTEQGDSAMYLCASSPEASYEQYFGPGTRLTVT.

This clone is a singleton in its sample. This chain links TRBV18 with TRBJ1-2; D perhaps matches TRBD1 (5 bases). Germline V gene data show CDR1 as KGHSH and CDR2 as LQKENI. CDR3 size: 13 residues. The V end lost 6 bases, the J end lost 3 bases, and 11 bases lay between the germline ends. The CDR3 is CASSPRVDYGYTF. The DNA for the CDR3 is TGTGCCAGCTCCCCCAGGGTGGACTATGGCTACACCTTC.

The chain uses TRBV5-1 and TRBJ1-6; no definite D call. Germline CDR1 reads SGHRS; CDR2 reads YFSETQ. V was pared by 4 bases and J by 4 bases, with 6 bases between. The CDR3 extends over 13 amino acids. The CDR3 sequence is CASSPNYNSPLHF. The CDR3, as DNA: TGCGCCAGCAGCCCAAATTATAATTCACCCCTCCACTTT.

The chain has TRBV5-6 and TRBJ1-2; D unclear. The CDR3 is made up of 14 amino acids. V was clipped by 1 base and J by 6 bases, with 13 bases between them. Germline CDR1 is SGHDT and CDR2 is YYEEEE. CDR3 sequence: CASSLTGSPDGYTF. The CDR3 DNA sequence: TGTGCCAGCAGCTTGACCGGGTCCCCGGATGGCTACACCTTC.

This chain connects TRBV6-6 to TRBJ1-1, with D hard to call. Between the trimmed V and J ends, which lost 0 bases and 4 bases, there was a span of 6 bases. The CDR3 totals 13 residues. Germline V gives CDR1 MNHNY, CDR2 SVGAGI (reference sequence). CDR3 residues: CASSYSRSTEAFF. In DNA, the CDR3 is TGTGCCAGCAGTTACTCGAGGAGCACTGAAGCTTTCTTT.

The rearrangement links TRBV7-3 to TRBJ1-1, with D maybe TRBD1 (6 bases). The germline CDR1 and CDR2 sequences are SGHTA and FQGTGA. Trimming took off 0 bases at V and 2 bases at J, with 10 bases between the two ends. The CDR3 loop spans 15 amino acids. CDR3 sequence (DNA): TGTGCCAGCAGCTTAACGGGGGCCAGCAACACTGAAGCTTTCTTT. It specifies CASSLTGASNTEAFF.

The chain employs TRBV7-9 and TRBJ2-7, with TRBD2 matching over 9 bases. Trimming took 5 bases from V and 5 from J; bases not matched to a gene: 7. In germline, CDR1 is SEHNR, CDR2 FQNEAQ (reference sequence). This CDR3 is 14 amino acids long. CDR3 amino acids: CASSLSGSRNEQYF. DNA of the CDR3: TGTGCCAGCAGCCTTAGCGGGAGCAGGAACGAGCAGTACTTC.

The genes are TRBV9 and TRBJ2-7; 7 bases are shared with TRBD2. This CDR3 comprises 14 residues. With V trimmed by 0 bases and J by 3 bases, 3 bases remained unmatched. CDR1 is SGDLS, CDR2 YYNGEE, per germline. CDR3 bases: TGTGCCAGCAGCGTAGCTGGGGGGGACTACGAGCAGTACTTC. This codes for CASSVAGGDYEQYF.

This chain joins TRBV4-3 and TRBJ1-3; D might be TRBD1 (6 bases). The germline CDR1 and CDR2 sequences are LGHNA and YSLEER. This CDR3 has 14 residues. V dropped 4 bases and J dropped 2 bases, with 9 bases sitting between them. This chain's CDR3 is CASSLTGTGNTIYF. Here the CDR3 DNA reads TGCGCCAGCAGCCTTACAGGGACTGGAAACACCATATATTTT.

CDR3 coding DNA: TGTGCCAGCAGCCTGGACAGGGGGCCTCAGCCCCAGCATTTT. This gives the protein CASSLDRGPQPQHF. This chain joins TRBV6-5 and TRBJ1-5; TRBD1 matches 11 bases. Trimming cost V 6 bases and J 6 bases; bases outside gene matches: 4. The CDR3 extends over 14 amino acids. The germline V gene has CDR1 MNHEY and CDR2 SVGAGI.

The chain recombines TRBV28 with TRBJ2-3; 7 bases are shared with TRBD1. J was trimmed by 0 bases and V by 8 bases; bases with no gene match: 8. The CDR3 is made up of 15 amino acids. Germline V gene sequence: CDR1 MDHEN, CDR2 SYDVKM. The CDR3, as DNA: TGTGCCAGCGGGCGGACAGGAGATAGCACAGATACGCAGTATTTT. Protein: CASGRTGDSTDTQYF.

For the CDR3, the DNA is TGCGCCAGCAGCCCAGGAGACAGGGAAGGGACTGAAGCTTTCTTT. Residues: CASSPGDREGTEAFF. This chain joins TRBV5-1 and TRBJ1-1, with 7 bases fitting TRBD1. The CDR3 has 15 amino acids. Germline-derived CDR1 and CDR2 are SGHRS and YFSETQ. After removal of 4 bases from V and 5 bases from J, the junction contained 11 bases not matched to a gene.

This chain uses TRBV11-2 with TRBJ1-1; the match to TRBD1 covers 8 bases. Germline CDR1 reads SGHAT; CDR2 reads FQNNGV. Trimming cost V 10 bases and J 4 bases; bases outside gene matches: 5. The CDR3 sequence is 12 residues long. The CDR3 protein is CATKTGGTEAFF. The DNA for the CDR3 is TGTGCCACCAAAACAGGGGGCACTGAAGCTTTCTTT. Drawing the rest from reference TRBV11-2 and TRBJ1-1, the complete variable domain is EAGVAQSPRYKIIEKRQSVAFWCNPISGHATLYWYQQILGQGPKLLIQFQNNGVVDDSQLPKDRFSAERLKGVDSTLKIQPAKLEDSAVYLCATKTGGTEAFFGQGTRLTVV.